This T cell receptor beta chain derives from a study of shared T cell receptors in the human thymus. Germline trimming cut 1 base from V and 4 bases from J; bases unmatched to any gene: 8. The CDR3 has 16 residues. Per the germline V gene, CDR1 is MDHEN and CDR2 is SYDVKM. Libraries were prepared by immunoSEQ multiplex PCR; TCRdb keeps only in-frame clonotypes and omits some of them. Of 500,000 to 550,000 clones in the sample, approximately 80% are singletons; the top ten hold 0.01% to 0.015%. These data were also reused for a study on human thymus T cells. That work contributes: Blood and thymic repertoires both appeared biased in V and J gene usage. Related research has reported that thymic repertoires overlap highly among unrelated individuals.

The chain joins TRBV28 to TRBJ2-7; TRBD2 agrees at 9 bases. This clonotype was sampled from a boy less than two years old with a congenital heart defect. Sample: thymocytes. This chain's CDR3 is CASSLSRSGRWYEQYF. In nucleotides, the CDR3 is TGTGCCAGCAGTTTATCTCGTAGCGGGAGATGGTACGAGCAGTACTTC. Combining the CDR3 with reference TRBV28 and TRBJ2-7 gives the whole variable domain DVKVTQSSRYLVKRTGEKVFLECVQDMDHENMFWYRQDPGLGLRLIYFSYDVKMKEKGDIPEGYSVSREKKERFSLILESASTNQTSMYLCASSLSRSGRWYEQYFGPGTRLTVT.